The 11 T cell receptor beta chains reported below all come from one sample, sequenced in a study of T cell responses to AZD1222 COVID-19 vaccine. Clones were read by immunoSEQ multiplex PCR, and TCRdb kept only the in-frame ones, dropping some. The sample contains approximately 110,000 clones, roughly 87% of which appear only once. The input for sequencing was peripheral blood, taken on day 0 of AZD1222 vaccination. The receptors stem from an adult in good health.

The chain is built from TRBV2 and TRBJ2-7; D gene unclear. There are 13 residues in the CDR3. Per the germline V gene, CDR1 is SNHLY and CDR2 is FYNNEI. V lost 7 bases, J lost 3 bases, and 13 bases lay in between. In DNA, the CDR3 is TGTGCCAGCACCAGGACCACCCGCTACGAGCAGTACTTC. This translates into CASTRTTRYEQYF. The full variable domain, rest sourced from reference TRBV2 and TRBJ2-7, is EPEVTQTPSHQVTQMGQEVILRCVPISNHLYFYWYRQILGQKVEFLVSFYNNEISEKSEIFDDQFSVERPDGSNFTLKIRSTKLEDSAMYFCASTRTTRYEQYFGPGTRLTVT.

The rearrangement uses TRBV2 and TRBJ1-6; no reliable D call. V dropped 3 bases and J dropped 0 bases, with 12 bases sitting between them. Looked up from germline, CDR1 is SNHLY and CDR2 is FYNNEI. The CDR3 has 17 amino acids. CDR3 loop: CASSDQAKSSYNSPLHF. CDR3 nucleotides: TGTGCCAGCAGTGATCAAGCGAAGAGCTCCTATAATTCACCCCTCCACTTT.

The chain uses TRBV6-5 and TRBJ1-2; 8 nucleotides agree with TRBD1. The CDR3 extends over 14 amino acids. The junction had 6 bases not matched to a gene; V was cut back by 5 bases and J by 4 bases. Germline assignment: CDR1 MNHEY and CDR2 SVGAGI. The CDR3 DNA is TGTGCCAGCAGTAAACGCGACAGGGGCTATGGCTACACCTTC. Residues: CASSKRDRGYGYTF.

The chain carries TRBV18 and TRBJ1-1, with D possibly TRBD1 on 6 matching bases. Germline lookup yields CDR1 KGHSH and CDR2 LQKENI. V was cut by 4 bases and J by 1 base, with 10 bases left in between. The CDR3 consists of 14 residues. CDR3 nucleotides: TGTGCCAGCTCACTGCAGGGGAGGAACACTGAAGCTTTCTTT. This codes for CASSLQGRNTEAFF.

The gene calls are TRBV4-1 and TRBJ2-3, with 7 bases matching TRBD2. With 5 bases clipped from V and 0 bases from J, the junction kept 5 bases outside the gene matches. Germline V gives CDR1 MGHRA, CDR2 YSYEKL. CDR3 size: 15 residues. The CDR3 here is CASSTRAGSTDTQYF. The CDR3 coding sequence is TGCGCCAGCAGCACCCGAGCGGGGAGCACAGATACGCAGTATTTT.

This chain uses TRBV4-3 with TRBJ1-2; the match to TRBD1 covers 9 bases. This CDR3 contains 16 residues. The V and J ends lost 3 bases and 2 bases, in that order; junction bases with no gene match: 7. Germline CDR1 LGHNA, CDR2 YSLEER. The CDR3 bases are TGCGCCAGCAGCCATGTAACAGGGGGCGCGAACTATGGCTACACCTTC. As protein: CASSHVTGGANYGYTF.

J is TRBJ2-3 and V is TRBV9; 12 nucleotides match TRBD2. The length of the CDR3 is 14 residues. The V gene's germline CDR1 is SGDLS and CDR2 YYNGEE. The junction had 3 bases not matched to a gene; V was cut back by 4 bases and J by 6 bases. Here the CDR3 reads CASSLTSGGDTQYF. The CDR3 nucleotides read TGTGCCAGCAGCCTTACTAGCGGGGGGGATACGCAGTATTTT.

This clone was recorded only once. V gene TRBV19 combines with J gene TRBJ2-1; D not resolved. The germline CDR1 and CDR2 sequences are LNHDA and SQIVND (reference sequence). CDR3 size: 17 residues. Trimming took off 1 base at V and 6 bases at J, with 19 bases between the two ends. DNA of the CDR3: TGTGCCAGTAGTATAGGTGGCCGGGTTGTTGTGGGCAATGAGCAGTTCTTC. This sequence encodes CASSIGGRVVVGNEQFF.

This chain joins TRBV18 and TRBJ2-7; TRBD2 agrees at 11 bases. Germline V gene sequence: CDR1 KGHSH, CDR2 LQKENI. V dropped 0 bases and J dropped 4; count of bases not matched to a gene: 5. The CDR3 has 16 amino acids. The CDR3 coding sequence is TGTGCCAGCTCACCACCCCTAGCGGGGGGACCTTACGAGCAGTACTTC. It yields the protein CASSPPLAGGPYEQYF.

This rearrangement joins TRBV30 to TRBJ2-7; 8 positions agree with TRBD1. V lost 3 bases and J lost 0; bases outside the gene matches: 7. Germline assignment: CDR1 GTSNPN and CDR2 SVGIG (reference sequence). CDR3 length: 15 amino acids. The CDR3 DNA reads TGTGCCTGGAGAGAAGGGACAGGTCTCTCCTACGAGCAGTACTTC. It translates to CAWREGTGLSYEQYF.

The chain couples TRBV7-9 to TRBJ2-3, with D possibly matching TRBD1 (5 bases). Looked up from germline, CDR1 is SEHNR and CDR2 is FQNEAQ (reference sequence). V lost 1 base and J 3 bases, leaving 17 bases between the germline ends. This CDR3 comprises 17 residues. The CDR3 nucleotides read TGTGCCAGCAGCTTAGGGTCTGGTAGGGGCCGGACAGATACGCAGTATTTT. Translating it yields CASSLGSGRGRTDTQYF.